A single sample is the source of the 28 T cell receptor beta chains below, sequenced in a study of T cells after posttransplantation cyclophosphamide (dated by TCRdb to 2016 to 2018). The library was generated by the immunoSEQ multiplex PCR assay. This is the immuneACCESS table as TCRdb keeps it, with only in-frame sequences that have V and J called. A part of the clones is gone; compared with another copy, unresolved V genes explain less than half, and the rest is unexplained. For this sample, 25,000 to 35,000 clones appear and none is a singleton. The leading ten clones occupy approximately 4.3% of the sample. Sequences were obtained from PBMCs. These receptors were collected from a woman in her 30s in good health and a related stem cell transplant donor.

This clone was found many times. The J gene is TRBJ2-2, the V gene TRBV6-1, with 10 nucleotides matching TRBD2. CDR3 length: 15 amino acids. In germline, CDR1 is MNHNS, CDR2 SASEGT. Trimming removed 3 bases from V and 6 bases from J; junction bases left unmatched: 4. As DNA, the CDR3 is TGTGCCAGCAGTGAGGCTAGCGGGGGACCCGGGGAGCTGTTTTTT. Translation: CASSEASGGPGELFF.

The V gene is TRBV10-3, the J gene TRBJ2-3; D possibly corresponds to TRBD2 (6 bases). Per the germline V gene, CDR1 is ENHRY and CDR2 is SYGVKD. With 8 bases removed from V and 2 bases from J, the gap between germline ends came to 11 bases. The CDR3 covers 13 residues. CDR3 sequence (DNA): TGTGCCATCGCAGCGGGCTCCACAGATACGCAGTATTTT. Amino acid sequence: CAIAAGSTDTQYF.

This clone is termed medium-sized (0.01 to 0.1%). V gene TRBV5-6 combines with J gene TRBJ1-1; D may be TRBD1 (5 bases). Trimming stripped 3 bases from V and 0 bases from J, with 15 bases between. The CDR3 sequence is 16 residues long. Germline V gene sequence: CDR1 SGHDT, CDR2 YYEEEE. CDR3 region: CASSSSGTLLNTEAFF. In DNA, the CDR3 is TGTGCCAGCAGCTCTAGCGGGACGTTGCTGAACACTGAAGCTTTCTTT.

This clone was seen many times. This chain connects TRBV2 to TRBJ1-5; weak D call: TRBD1 (6 bases). V lost 5 bases, J lost 1 base, and 15 bases lay in between. CDR3 size: 16 residues. Germline CDR1 and CDR2: SNHLY and FYNNEI. CDR3 bases: TGTGCCAGCAGTTTTCTGTCGGGGGGCAGCAATCAGCCCCAGCATTTT. Translation gives CASSFLSGGSNQPQHF.

This clone has at least ten counts. The V gene is TRBV7-9, the J gene TRBJ1-4; 8 bases agree with TRBD1. Looked up from germline, CDR1 is SEHNR and CDR2 is FQNEAQ (reference sequence). The length of the CDR3 is 15 residues. V lost 2 bases and J lost 8; bases outside the gene matches: 7. CDR3 nucleotides: TGTGCCAGCAGCTTACCCAGGGGGCGCGGGGAAAAACTGTTTTTT. Protein sequence: CASSLPRGRGEKLFF.

In its sample, this clone was seen many times. The genes are TRBV7-8 and TRBJ1-5; possibly TRBD1 for D (6 bases). CDR3 size: 14 residues. Germline lookup yields CDR1 SGHVS and CDR2 FQNEAQ. The V and J ends lost 5 bases and 2 bases respectively, with 10 bases between them. This chain's CDR3 is CASSPRTGNQPQHF. CDR3 nucleotide sequence: TGTGCCAGCAGCCCCCGGACAGGCAATCAGCCCCAGCATTTT.

This clone has at least ten counts. J is TRBJ1-1 and V is TRBV6-5; D is perhaps TRBD1 (6 bases). Germline assignment: CDR1 MNHEY and CDR2 SVGAGI. V was clipped by 5 bases and J by 1 base, with 11 bases between them. The CDR3 spans 14 residues. The chain's CDR3 is CASSLGGGNTEAFF. In DNA, the CDR3 is TGTGCCAGCAGTCTAGGGGGGGGGAACACTGAAGCTTTCTTT.

This chain connects TRBV28 to TRBJ1-2, with 8 positions matching TRBD1. V shed 5 bases, J shed 7 bases, and the junction held 6 bases outside the gene matches. The germline V gene encodes CDR1 MDHEN and CDR2 SYDVKM. The CDR3 has 13 amino acids. CDR3 residues: CASSRTGWGGYTF. The CDR3 DNA reads TGTGCCAGCAGTCGGACAGGGTGGGGTGGCTACACCTTC.

This clone was detected ten times or more. V gene TRBV7-9 combines with J gene TRBJ1-3; 8 bases fit TRBD1. There are 15 residues in the CDR3. CDR1 and CDR2 from the germline V gene are SEHNR and FQNEAQ (reference sequence). Trimming took 5 bases from V and 8 from J; bases not matched to a gene: 11. The CDR3 spells CASSALRQGLDTIYF. CDR3 bases: TGTGCCAGCAGCGCCCTGAGACAGGGGTTAGACACCATATATTTT. The complete variable domain, with remaining parts taken from reference TRBV7-9 and TRBJ1-3, reads DTGVSQNPRHKITKRGQNVTFRCDPISEHNRLYWYRQTLGQGPEFLTYFQNEAQLEKSRLLSDRFSAERPKGSFSTLEIQRTEQGDSAMYLCASSALRQGLDTIYFGEGSWLTVV.

This clone was observed at least ten times. The J gene is TRBJ1-1, the V gene TRBV19, with a weak D call TRBD1 (6 bases). CDR1 and CDR2 from the germline V gene are LNHDA and SQIVND (reference sequence). Trimming removed 6 bases from V and 5 bases from J, with 22 bases in between. The CDR3 is 16 amino acids. CDR3 in DNA: TGTGCCAGTAGCTCTCCACTAGGGGGGGCGCGGACTGAAGCTTTCTTT. It codes for CASSSPLGGARTEAFF. Full variable domain (remainder filled in from reference TRBV19 and TRBJ1-1): DGGITQSPKYLFRKEGQNVTLSCEQNLNHDAMYWYRQDPGQGLRLIYYSQIVNDFQKGDIAEGYSVSREKKESFPLTVTSAQKNPTAFYLCASSSPLGGARTEAFFGQGTRLTVV.

The table lists this clone with many counts. The rearrangement uses TRBV6-4 and TRBJ1-6; no reliable D call. CDR3 length: 14 amino acids. Germline CDR1 reads MRHNA; CDR2 reads SNTAGT. The V end lost 6 bases, the J end lost 5 bases, and 11 bases lay between the germline ends. This CDR3 reads CASRPNRDNSPLHF. Here the CDR3 DNA reads TGTGCCAGCAGACCAAACCGGGATAATTCACCCCTCCACTTT.

In its sample, this clone was seen a few times. The gene calls are TRBV25-1 and TRBJ2-1, with TRBD2 identical over 8 bases. The CDR3 consists of 15 residues. The ends lost 5 bases at V and 8 bases at J; junction bases unmatched: 11. The germline gives CDR1 MGHDK, CDR2 SYGVNS. In DNA form, the CDR3 reads TGTGCCAGCAGTCCAAGTGGTAGCGGGGACGATGAGCAGTTCTTC. This encodes CASSPSGSGDDEQFF.

This clone is medium-sized by share. The V gene is TRBV4-1, the J gene TRBJ1-4; a possible D gene is TRBD1 (5 bases). The germline CDR1 and CDR2 sequences are MGHRA and YSYEKL. This CDR3 is built from 15 residues. V was trimmed by 0 bases and J by 6 bases, leaving 11 bases between them. The CDR3 DNA reads as TGCGCCAGCAGCCAAGAACGGGGGGAGGATGAAAAACTGTTTTTT. Translation: CASSQERGEDEKLFF.

This clone has at least ten counts. The chain recombines TRBV7-2 with TRBJ2-1, with 9 bases matching TRBD2. The length of the CDR3 is 16 residues. Trimming cost V 2 bases and J 2 bases; bases outside gene matches: 4. The germline CDR1 and CDR2 sequences are SGHTA and FQGNSA. DNA for the CDR3: TGTGCCAGCAGCTTACAAGGCGGGGGGGCCTACAATGAGCAGTTCTTC. This codes for CASSLQGGGAYNEQFF. Combining the CDR3 with reference TRBV7-2 and TRBJ2-1 gives the whole variable domain GAGVSQSPSNKVTEKGKDVELRCDPISGHTALYWYRQSLGQGLEFLIYFQGNSAPDKSGLPSDRFSAERTGGSVSTLTIQRTQQEDSAVYLCASSLQGGGAYNEQFFGPGTRLTVL.

This clone was seen many times. V is TRBV6-2 or TRBV6-3 and J is TRBJ1-1, with 7 nucleotides matching TRBD1. Germline CDR1 MNHEY, CDR2 SVGEGT. This CDR3 spans 10 amino acids. V shed 8 bases, J shed 8 bases, and the junction held 2 bases outside the gene matches. The CDR3 coding sequence is TGTGCCAGCCGGGACAGAGAAGCTTTCTTT. The encoded protein is CASRDREAFF.

This clone has at least ten counts. The V gene is TRBV6-1, the J gene TRBJ1-5; D is perhaps TRBD1 (5 bases). This CDR3 comprises 15 residues. The V gene's germline CDR1 is MNHNS and CDR2 SASEGT. Trimming took off 4 bases at V and 0 bases at J, with 10 bases between the two ends. The DNA of the CDR3 is TGTGCCAGCAGTGTGACAGCCTATAGCAATCAGCCCCAGCATTTT. Translation gives CASSVTAYSNQPQHF.

This clone was seen repeatedly, ten times or more. The chain employs TRBV10-3 and TRBJ1-1, with D maybe TRBD1 (5 bases). The CDR3 length is 14 residues. Trimming removed 0 bases from V and 6 bases from J, with 11 bases in between. CDR1 is ENHRY, CDR2 SYGVKD, per germline. CDR3 sequence: CAISESHGQAEAFF. The CDR3 bases are TGTGCCATCAGTGAGTCCCATGGACAAGCTGAAGCTTTCTTT.

This clone was seen at least ten times. The chain uses TRBV28 and TRBJ1-4, with TRBD1 matching 10 bases. The germline V gene encodes CDR1 MDHEN and CDR2 SYDVKM. V shed 5 bases, J shed 12 bases, and the junction held 9 bases outside the gene matches. The CDR3 is 14 residues long. In DNA, the CDR3 is TGTGCCAGCAGTACCGGGACAGGGGTAGAGCAACTGTTTTTT. This sequence encodes CASSTGTGVEQLFF.

This clone was counted many times. The chain recombines TRBV5-1 with TRBJ2-7, with a weak D call TRBD1 (6 bases). This CDR3 comprises 13 residues. Trimming removed 2 bases at V and 7 bases at J, with 13 bases between. The V gene's germline CDR1 is SGHRS and CDR2 YFSETQ. The CDR3: CASSFEQGIEQYF. The CDR3 coding sequence is TGCGCCAGCAGCTTCGAACAGGGAATTGAGCAGTACTTC.

This clone has at least ten counts. The chain joins TRBV4-1 to TRBJ2-7; 7 nucleotides match TRBD2. The V gene's germline CDR1 is MGHRA and CDR2 YSYEKL. The CDR3 consists of 15 residues. J lost 2 bases, V lost 0 bases, and 4 bases had no gene match. CDR3 residues: CASSQERETPYEQYF. Here the CDR3 DNA reads TGCGCCAGCAGCCAAGAGCGGGAGACACCCTACGAGCAGTACTTC.

In its sample, this clone was seen many times. The chain couples TRBV12-3 or TRBV12-4 to TRBJ1-1; D uncertain. Trimming removed 5 bases from V and 3 bases from J, with 13 bases in between. The CDR3 sequence is 14 residues long. CDR3 nucleotides: TGTGCCAGCAGTAGAACGGGGTTGGACACTGAAGCTTTCTTT. Translated, it gives CASSRTGLDTEAFF.

This clone was found many times. V is TRBV7-9 and J is TRBJ2-1; 9 nucleotides agree with TRBD1. This CDR3 has 15 amino acids. Trimming at V came to 6 bases and at J to 2 bases, leaving 5 bases not matched to a gene. Germline CDR1 is SEHNR and CDR2 is FQNEAQ (reference sequence). For the CDR3, the DNA is TGTGCCAGCAGGACAGGGACAGGGCCCTACAATGAGCAGTTCTTC. Translation: CASRTGTGPYNEQFF.

This clone occurred a few times. V usage is TRBV15 and J usage is TRBJ1-2; D gene unclear. The CDR3 contains 15 residues. Trimming removed 0 bases from V and 4 bases from J, with 12 bases in between. Per germline, CDR1 LNHNV and CDR2 YYDKDF (reference sequence). DNA of the CDR3: TGTGCCACCAGCAGAGATCGGGTCAGTCCCTATGGCTACACCTTC. Encoded protein: CATSRDRVSPYGYTF.

In its sample, this clone was seen many times. The rearrangement links TRBV12-3 or TRBV12-4 to TRBJ1-1; D is possibly TRBD1 (5 bases). Trimming pared 0 bases from V and 6 bases from J, leaving 8 bases between. The CDR3 extends over 13 amino acids. CDR3: CASSLAQEAEAFF. Written as DNA, the CDR3 is TGTGCCAGCAGTTTAGCACAGGAAGCTGAAGCTTTCTTT.

Points on this clone: This may arise from a read error, as a much more abundant clone is one base away. This chain joins TRBV12-3 or TRBV12-4 and TRBJ2-5, with 9 bases lining up with TRBD1. The J call may be wrong; the DNA end is better matched by TRBJ2-7. This CDR3 has 15 amino acids. The CDR3 bases are TGTGCCAGCAGCCCAGGACAGGGGAGCTCCTACGAGCAGTACTTC. It encodes CASSPGQGSSYEQYF.

This clone has just a few counts. Given a much more abundant clone one base away, this may be a read error. The J gene is TRBJ1-5, the V gene TRBV7-9, with a tentative D call TRBD1 (5 bases). Germline V gene lookup returns CDR1 SEHNR and CDR2 FQNEAQ (reference sequence). Trimming removed 3 bases from V and 5 bases from J, with 11 bases in between. The CDR3 has 14 residues. The CDR3 spells CASSLQGAYQPQHF. CDR3 DNA: TGTGCCAGCAGCTTGCAAGGGGCGTATCAGCCCCAGCATTTT.

This clone was recorded many times. The chain has TRBV7-2 and TRBJ1-1, with D unresolved. The CDR3 has 15 amino acids. Germline loops: CDR1 SGHTA, CDR2 FQGNSA. Between the trimmed V and J ends, which lost 1 base and 0 bases, there was a span of 9 bases. The CDR3, as DNA: TGTGCCAGCAGCTTAGTTTTGGCCTTGAACACTGAAGCTTTCTTT. Translation: CASSLVLALNTEAFF.

This clone has ten or more counts. The chain uses TRBV28 and TRBJ2-3; 12 positions agree with TRBD2. The V gene end was trimmed by 3 bases and the J gene end by 2 bases; junction bases not matched to a gene: 3. This CDR3 has 16 residues. Germline V gene sequence: CDR1 MDHEN, CDR2 SYDVKM. In DNA form, the CDR3 reads TGTGCCAGCAGTTTCGGACTAGCGGGGACCACAGATACGCAGTATTTT. Protein sequence: CASSFGLAGTTDTQYF. Based on the CDR3 plus reference TRBV28 and TRBJ2-3, the full variable domain is DVKVTQSSRYLVKRTGEKVFLECVQDMDHENMFWYRQDPGLGLRLIYFSYDVKMKEKGDIPEGYSVSREKKERFSLILESASTNQTSMYLCASSFGLAGTTDTQYFGPGTRLTVL.